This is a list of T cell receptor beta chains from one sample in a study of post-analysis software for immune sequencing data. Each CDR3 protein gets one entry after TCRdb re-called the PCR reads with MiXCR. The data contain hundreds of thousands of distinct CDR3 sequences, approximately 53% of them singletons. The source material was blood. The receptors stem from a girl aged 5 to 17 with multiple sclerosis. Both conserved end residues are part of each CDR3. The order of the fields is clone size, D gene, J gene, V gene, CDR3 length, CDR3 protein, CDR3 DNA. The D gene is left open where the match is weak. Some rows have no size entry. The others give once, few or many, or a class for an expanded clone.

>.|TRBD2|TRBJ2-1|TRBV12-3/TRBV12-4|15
CASSHSGRGNNEQFF
TGTGCCAGCAGTCATAGCGGGAGGGGTAACAATGAGCAGTTCTTC
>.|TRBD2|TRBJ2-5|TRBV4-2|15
CASSLTGTSVGTQYF
TGTGCCAGCAGCCTCACGGGGACTAGCGTCGGGACCCAGTACTTC
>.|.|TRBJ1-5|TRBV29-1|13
CSVESSPNQPQHF
TGCAGCGTTGAGTCCAGCCCCAATCAGCCCCAGCATTTT
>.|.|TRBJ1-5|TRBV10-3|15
CAISEGGANNQPQHF
TGTGCCATCAGTGAGGGGGGGGCTAACAATCAGCCCCAGCATTTT
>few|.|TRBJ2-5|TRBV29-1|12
CSVEAGRETQYF
TGCAGCGTTGAAGCGGGGAGGGAGACCCAGTACTTC
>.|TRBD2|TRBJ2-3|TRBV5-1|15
CASSSAGGRTDTQYF
TGCGCCAGCAGCTCGGCTGGCGGGAGGACAGATACGCAGTATTTT
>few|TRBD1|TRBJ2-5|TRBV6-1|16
CASSEVPGQGQETQYF
TGTGCCAGCAGTGAAGTACCGGGACAGGGGCAAGAGACCCAGTACTTC
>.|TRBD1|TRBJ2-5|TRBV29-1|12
CSVPGQDYEQYF
TGCAGCGTTCCGGGACAGGACTACGAGCAGTACTTT
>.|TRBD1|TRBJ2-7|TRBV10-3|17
CAISEPTQGARSYEQYF
TGTGCCATCAGTGAGCCAACCCAGGGGGCTAGATCCTACGAGCAGTACTTC
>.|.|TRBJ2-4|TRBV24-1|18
CATSEEGNDDGTKNIQYF
TGTGCCACCAGTGAGGAGGGAAACGATGATGGGACCAAAAACATTCAGTACTTC
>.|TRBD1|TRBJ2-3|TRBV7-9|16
CASSPWTGGYPDTQYF
TGTGCCAGCAGCCCCTGGACAGGGGGCTATCCAGATACGCAGTATTTT
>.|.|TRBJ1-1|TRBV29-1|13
CSPTRQLNTEAFF
TGCAGCCCGACTAGACAGTTGAACACTGAAGCTTTCTTT
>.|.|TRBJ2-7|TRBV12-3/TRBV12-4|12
CASTQSGYEQYF
TGTGCCAGCACCCAGTCCGGCTACGAGCAGTACTTC
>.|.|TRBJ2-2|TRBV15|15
CATSRDRVKTGELFF
TGTGCCACCAGCAGAGACAGGGTTAAGACCGGGGAGCTGTTTTTT
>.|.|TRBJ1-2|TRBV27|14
CASSFRSQGFGYTF
TGTGCCAGCAGTTTCCGATCTCAGGGGTTCGGCTACACCTTC
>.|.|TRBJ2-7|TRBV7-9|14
CASSPLGRSYEQYF
TGTGCCAGCAGCCCATTGGGCCGATCCTACGAGCAGTACTTC
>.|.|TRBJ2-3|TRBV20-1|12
CSAYGDTDTQYF
TGCAGTGCGTACGGGGACACAGATACGCAGTATTTT
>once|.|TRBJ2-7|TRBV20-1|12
CSARDPKRLEYF
TGCAGTGCTAGAGACCCAAAGCGGTTGGAGTACTTC
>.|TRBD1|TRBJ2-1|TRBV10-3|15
CAISPSGQPNNEQFF
TGTGCCATCAGTCCCTCGGGACAGCCTAACAATGAGCAGTTCTTC
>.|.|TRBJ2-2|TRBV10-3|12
CAISKEDRELFF
TGTGCCATCAGTAAAGAAGACAGGGAGCTGTTTTTT